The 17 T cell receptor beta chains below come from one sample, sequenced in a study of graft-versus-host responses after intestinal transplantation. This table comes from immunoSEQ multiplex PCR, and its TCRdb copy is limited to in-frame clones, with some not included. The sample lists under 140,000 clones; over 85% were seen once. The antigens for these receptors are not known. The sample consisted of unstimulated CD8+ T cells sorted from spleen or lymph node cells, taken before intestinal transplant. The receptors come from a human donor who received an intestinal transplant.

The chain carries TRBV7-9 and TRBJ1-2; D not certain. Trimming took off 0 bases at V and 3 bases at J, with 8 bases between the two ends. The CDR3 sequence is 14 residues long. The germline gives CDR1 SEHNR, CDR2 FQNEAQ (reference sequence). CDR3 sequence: CASSLAGSDYGYTF. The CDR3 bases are TGTGCCAGCAGCTTAGCAGGGTCCGACTATGGCTACACCTTC.

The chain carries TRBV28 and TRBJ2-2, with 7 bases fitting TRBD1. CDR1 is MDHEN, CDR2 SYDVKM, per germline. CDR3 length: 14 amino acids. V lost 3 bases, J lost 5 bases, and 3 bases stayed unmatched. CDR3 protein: CASSFQTGTGELFF. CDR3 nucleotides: TGTGCCAGCAGTTTCCAGACAGGGACCGGGGAGCTGTTTTTT.

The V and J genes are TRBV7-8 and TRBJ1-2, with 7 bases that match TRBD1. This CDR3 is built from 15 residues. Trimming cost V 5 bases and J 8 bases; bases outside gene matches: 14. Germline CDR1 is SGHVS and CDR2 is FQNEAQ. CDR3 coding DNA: TGTGCCAGCAGCATTATTCCAGGGGGGTGGGACGGCTACACCTTC. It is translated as CASSIIPGGWDGYTF.

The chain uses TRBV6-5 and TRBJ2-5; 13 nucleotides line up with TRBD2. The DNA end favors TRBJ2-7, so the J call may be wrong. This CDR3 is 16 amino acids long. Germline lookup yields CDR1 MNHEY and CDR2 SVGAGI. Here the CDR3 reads CASSSGTSGISYEQYF. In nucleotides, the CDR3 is TGTGCCAGCAGTTCGGGGACTAGCGGGATCTCCTACGAGCAGTACTTC.

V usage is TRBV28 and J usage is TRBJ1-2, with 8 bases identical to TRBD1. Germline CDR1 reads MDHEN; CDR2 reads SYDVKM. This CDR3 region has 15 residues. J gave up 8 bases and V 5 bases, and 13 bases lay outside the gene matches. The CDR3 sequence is CASSISDRAVEGYTF. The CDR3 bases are TGTGCCAGCAGTATCTCGGACAGGGCAGTCGAGGGCTACACCTTC.

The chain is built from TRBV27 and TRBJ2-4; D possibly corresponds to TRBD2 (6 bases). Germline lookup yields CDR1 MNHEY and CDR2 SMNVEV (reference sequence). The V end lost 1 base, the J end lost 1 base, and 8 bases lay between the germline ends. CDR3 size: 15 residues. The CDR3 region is CASSLWAGAKNIQYF. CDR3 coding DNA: TGTGCCAGCAGTTTATGGGCGGGGGCCAAAAACATTCAGTACTTC.

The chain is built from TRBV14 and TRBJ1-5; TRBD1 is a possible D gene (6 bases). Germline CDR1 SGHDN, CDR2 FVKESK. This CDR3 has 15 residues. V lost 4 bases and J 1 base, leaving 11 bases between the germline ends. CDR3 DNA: TGTGCCAGCAGCCCCACAGGGACCAGCAATCAGCCCCAGCATTTT. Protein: CASSPTGTSNQPQHF.

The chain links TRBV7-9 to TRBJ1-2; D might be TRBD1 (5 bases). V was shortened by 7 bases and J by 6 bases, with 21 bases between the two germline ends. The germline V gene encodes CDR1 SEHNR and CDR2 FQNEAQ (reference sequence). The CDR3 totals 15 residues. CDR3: CASILLNGGEDGYTF. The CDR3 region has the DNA TGTGCCAGCATCCTCTTAAATGGAGGGGAAGATGGCTACACCTTC.

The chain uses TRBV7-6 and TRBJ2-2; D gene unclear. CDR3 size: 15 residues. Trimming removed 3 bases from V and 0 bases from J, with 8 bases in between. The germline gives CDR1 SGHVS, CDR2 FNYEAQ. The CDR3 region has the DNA TGTGCCAGCAGCTTCACCCTCACGAACACCGGGGAGCTGTTTTTT. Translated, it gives CASSFTLTNTGELFF. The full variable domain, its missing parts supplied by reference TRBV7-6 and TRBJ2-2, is GAGVSQSPRYKVTKRGQDVALRCDPISGHVSLYWYRQALGQGPEFLTYFNYEAQQDKSGLPNDRFSAERPEGSISTLTIQRTEQRDSAMYRCASSFTLTNTGELFFGEGSRLTVL.

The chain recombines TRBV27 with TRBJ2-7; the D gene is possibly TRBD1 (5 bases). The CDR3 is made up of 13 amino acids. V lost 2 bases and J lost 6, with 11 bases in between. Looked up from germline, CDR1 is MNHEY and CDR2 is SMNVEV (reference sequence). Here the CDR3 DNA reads TGTGCCAGCAGTTTAGGAAGGGGTGGCGAGCAGTACTTC. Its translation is CASSLGRGGEQYF.

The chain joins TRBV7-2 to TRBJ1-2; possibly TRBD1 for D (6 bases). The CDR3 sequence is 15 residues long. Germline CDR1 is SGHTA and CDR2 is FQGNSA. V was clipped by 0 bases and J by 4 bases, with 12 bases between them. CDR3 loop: CASSLAGGQGYGYTF. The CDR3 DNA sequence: TGTGCCAGCAGCTTAGCGGGGGGGCAGGGCTATGGCTACACCTTC.

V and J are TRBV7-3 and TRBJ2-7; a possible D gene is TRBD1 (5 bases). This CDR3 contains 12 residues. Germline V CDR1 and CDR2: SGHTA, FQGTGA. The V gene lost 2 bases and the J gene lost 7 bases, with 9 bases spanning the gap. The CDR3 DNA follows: TGTGCCAGCAGCTTACCAGGGAAAGAGCAGTACTTC. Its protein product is CASSLPGKEQYF.

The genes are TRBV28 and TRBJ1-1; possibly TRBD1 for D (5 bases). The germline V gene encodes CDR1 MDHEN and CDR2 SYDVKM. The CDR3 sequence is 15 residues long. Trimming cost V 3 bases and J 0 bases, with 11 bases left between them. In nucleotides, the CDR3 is TGTGCCAGCAGTTTCGGGGCGTACATGAACACTGAAGCTTTCTTT. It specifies CASSFGAYMNTEAFF.

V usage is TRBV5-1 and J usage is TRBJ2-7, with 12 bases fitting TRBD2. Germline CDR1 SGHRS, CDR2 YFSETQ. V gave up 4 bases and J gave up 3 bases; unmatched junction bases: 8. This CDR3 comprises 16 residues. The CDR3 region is CASSLLTSGSLYEQYF. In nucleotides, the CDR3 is TGCGCCAGCAGCCTCTTGACTAGCGGGAGTCTCTACGAGCAGTACTTC.

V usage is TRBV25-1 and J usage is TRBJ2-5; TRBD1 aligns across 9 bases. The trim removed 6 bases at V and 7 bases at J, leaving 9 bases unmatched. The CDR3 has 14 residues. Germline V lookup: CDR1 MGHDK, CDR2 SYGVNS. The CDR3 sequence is CASRDHEDRGTQYF. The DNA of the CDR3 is TGTGCCAGCAGGGACCATGAGGACAGGGGGACCCAGTACTTC.

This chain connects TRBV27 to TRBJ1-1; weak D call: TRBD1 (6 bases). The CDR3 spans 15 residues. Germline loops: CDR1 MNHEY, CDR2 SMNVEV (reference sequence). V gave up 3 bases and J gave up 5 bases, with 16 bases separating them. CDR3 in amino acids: CASSFGKQGWTEAFF. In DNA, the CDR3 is TGTGCCAGCAGTTTTGGAAAACAGGGCTGGACTGAAGCTTTCTTT.

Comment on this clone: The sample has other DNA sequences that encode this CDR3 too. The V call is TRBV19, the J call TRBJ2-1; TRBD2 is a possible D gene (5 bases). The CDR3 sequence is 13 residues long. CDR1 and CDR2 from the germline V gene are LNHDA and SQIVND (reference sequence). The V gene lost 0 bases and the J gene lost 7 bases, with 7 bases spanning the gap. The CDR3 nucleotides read TGTGCCAGTAGTATAGATGGAGGAAATGAGCAGTTCTTC. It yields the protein CASSIDGGNEQFF.